These T cell receptor beta chains were read from a single sample in a study of T cells after yellow fever vaccination. TCRdb used MiXCR to reprocess the 5' RACE reads, holding one entry per CDR3 protein. This table holds more than 80,000 distinct CDR3 sequences, under 6.5% found once. This material consisted of CD8+ T cells sorted from PBMCs, taken 10 days after the yellow fever booster vaccination. The receptor set was obtained from a young man who received the YFV17D yellow fever vaccine. The CDR3 runs from the conserved cysteine through the conserved F or W. D genes are given only for firm matches. Clone size is shown for a subset of rows, as once, few, many or a class of expanded clone.

v_gene	d_gene	abundance	j_gene	CDR3aa	CDR3nt
TRBV7-2	TRBD1	.	TRBJ1-2	CASPGQGVFTF	TGTGCCAGCCCGGGACAGGGTGTATTCACCTTC
TRBV12-3/TRBV12-4	TRBD1	many	TRBJ2-3	CASRGAGGAKDTQYF	TGTGCCAGCAGGGGGGCAGGGGGCGCGAAAGATACGCAGTATTTT
TRBV7-2	.	many	TRBJ1-3	CASSLAGNTIYF	TGTGCCAGCAGCTTAGCTGGAAACACCATATATTTT
TRBV3-1	.	few	TRBJ2-3	CASSPSPSTDTQYF	TGTGCCAGCAGCCCCAGCCCCAGCACAGATACGCAGTATTTT
TRBV5-6	.	.	TRBJ2-3	CASHGGDRTQYF	TGTGCCAGCCACGGGGGGGACAGGACGCAGTATTTT
TRBV7-2	.	.	TRBJ2-3	CASRPAGQNTDTQYF	TGTGCCAGCAGGCCCGCGGGACAAAACACAGATACGCAGTATTTT
TRBV19	.	few	TRBJ1-2	CASSGRPKYGYTF	TGTGCCAGTAGTGGGAGACCGAAATATGGCTACACCTTC
TRBV7-8	.	.	TRBJ1-6	CASSPVGSGSLHF	TGTGCCAGCAGCCCAGTTGGTTCAGGCTCTCTCCACTTT
TRBV20-1	TRBD2	few	TRBJ2-5	CSARVSGGEYQETQYF	TGCAGTGCTAGAGTTAGCGGGGGGGAGTACCAAGAGACCCAGTACTTC
TRBV9	.	.	TRBJ2-6	CASSVGSGANVLTF	TGTGCCAGCAGCGTCGGTAGTGGGGCCAACGTCCTGACTTTC
TRBV19	.	.	TRBJ1-2	CASSSRPNYGYTF	TGTGCCAGTAGCTCCCGCCCTAACTATGGCTACACCTTC
TRBV10-2	.	few	TRBJ2-7	CASSGDNSYEQYF	TGCGCCAGCAGTGGGGACAACTCCTACGAGCAGTACTTC
TRBV21-1	.	few	TRBJ2-3	CASSKRGFGADTQYF	TGTGCCAGCAGCAAAAGAGGGTTCGGTGCAGATACGCAGTATTTT
TRBV7-9	.	many	TRBJ2-5	CATHETPPGETQYF	TGTGCCACCCACGAGACACCCCCTGGGGAGACCCAGTACTTC
TRBV20-1	.	many	TRBJ2-1	CSARERGVYNEQFF	TGCAGTGCTAGAGAGAGGGGGGTCTACAATGAGCAGTTCTTC